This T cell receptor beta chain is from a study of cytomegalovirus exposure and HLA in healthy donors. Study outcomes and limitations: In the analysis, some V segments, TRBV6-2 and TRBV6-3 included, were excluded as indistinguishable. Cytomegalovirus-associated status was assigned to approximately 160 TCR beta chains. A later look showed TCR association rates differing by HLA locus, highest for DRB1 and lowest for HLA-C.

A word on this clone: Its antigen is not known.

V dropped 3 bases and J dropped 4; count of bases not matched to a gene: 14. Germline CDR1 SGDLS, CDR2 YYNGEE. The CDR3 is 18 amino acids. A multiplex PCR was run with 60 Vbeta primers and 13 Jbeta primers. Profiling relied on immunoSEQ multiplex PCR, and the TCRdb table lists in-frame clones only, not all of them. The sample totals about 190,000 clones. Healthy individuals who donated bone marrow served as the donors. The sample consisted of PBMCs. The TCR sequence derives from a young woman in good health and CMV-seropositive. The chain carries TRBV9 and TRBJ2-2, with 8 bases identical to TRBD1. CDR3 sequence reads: CASSAGSRTGSRTGELFF. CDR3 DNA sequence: TGTGCCAGCAGCGCTGGTAGTCGGACAGGGTCGCGCACCGGGGAGCTGTTTTTT.